Described below is a single TCR beta chain sequence and its context. The antigen it binds to is not known. There are no base qualities to consult, and no much larger clone falls within one base. This entry belongs to a study of memory CD4+ T cells and cytomegalovirus serostatus (dated by TCRdb to about 2019). Background on the whole study: A total of roughly 33 healthy Belgian adults, of whom 9 were CMV seropositive and roughly 24 were CMV seronegative, were included in the cohort. To replicate a published TCR-based CMV serostatus classifier, the researchers sequenced the CD4+ memory TCRbeta repertoires of a Belgian cohort whose cytomegalovirus serostatus was known. Findings and caveats that apply to the study as a whole: Of around 160 previously reported CMV-associated TCRbeta sequences, approximately 70 appeared in the CD4+ memory repertoires, each in one to five individuals. Results were interpreted as suggesting that the CMV-associated TCR signature is largely present in the CD4+ memory repertoire. For CMV serostatus prediction, a median bootstrapped AUC of about 0.95 was reached with the original framework, and a median bootstrapped AUC of roughly 0.9 was reached with a US-trained random forest. A median bootstrapped AUC of almost 0.96 with a 95% CI of 0.76-1.00 was achieved on the Belgian cohort by the original-framework classifier. Unlike the original study, which covered naive and memory CD4+ and CD8+ populations, the Belgian study sequenced only CD4+CD45RO+ memory cells.

The germline V gene gives CDR1 as SGDLS and CDR2 as YYNGEE. Cut back by 4 bases and 3 bases, the V and J ends lie 10 bases apart. Counted from cysteine to phenylalanine, this CDR3 has 13 amino acids. The retained sequence is limited to the CDR3, 39 bases, with the frame set at the first base. Genomic DNA was extracted from sorted cells with the Quick-DNA Microprep Kit. TCRbeta DNA was amplified with the immunoSEQ hsTCRbeta kit following the manufacturer's protocol. An Illumina MiSeq instrument was used to sequence the TCRbeta libraries. The authors' pipeline ran thus. Once out-of-frame sequences had been removed, approximately 2,000,000 distinct TCRbeta sequences were left, which works out to an average of roughly 70,000 per individual. Each individual was scored according to the count of 164 previously reported CMV-associated TCRbeta sequences and the total productive distinct TCRbeta count. A beta-binomial model was reimplemented in Python, and scikit-learn random forests with default parameters were trained on data from the US cohort. Classifier performance on the Belgian cohort was reported as the median AUC with percentile confidence intervals calculated over 10,000 bootstrap iterations. Held by TCRdb, this immuneACCESS table contains in-frame sequences only and omits some clones. Under half of the omission traces to an unresolved V gene where checked; the cause of the rest is unknown. V and J calls and clone size are those listed in that table; D and trimming were worked out from the DNA. Here the sample has 84,000 or so clones; roughly 80% occur a single time. The biggest ten clones account for around 0.78% of the sample.

Single viable CD3+CD4+CD8-CD45RO+ cells were sorted as memory CD4+ T cells on a FACSAria II. CMV serostatus was determined using a Roche Elecsys assay that detects serum IgG against CMV pp150, pp28, p38 and p52. Following thawing, total CD4+ T cells were enriched through positive selection using CD4 magnetic microbeads. The samples came from a separate study whose specific focus was interrogating the CD4+ T cell memory repertoire. Peripheral blood mononuclear cells were isolated and cryopreserved following standard operating procedures; serum was stored at -80 °C. Staining used CD3-PerCP (BW264/56), CD4-APC (RPA-T4), CD45RO-PE (UCHT1) and CD8-Pacific Orange (3B5) antibodies, with Sytox blue excluding non-viable cells.

The source material was memory CD4+ T cells from blood. The sequence links TRBV9 to TRBJ1-1, with the D gene not clear enough to name. The clonotype originates from an adult in good health and CMV-seronegative. The DNA reads as follows: TGTGCCAGCAGCCCGAGGTCCTACACTGAAGCTTTCTTT. It specifies CASSPRSYTEAFF.